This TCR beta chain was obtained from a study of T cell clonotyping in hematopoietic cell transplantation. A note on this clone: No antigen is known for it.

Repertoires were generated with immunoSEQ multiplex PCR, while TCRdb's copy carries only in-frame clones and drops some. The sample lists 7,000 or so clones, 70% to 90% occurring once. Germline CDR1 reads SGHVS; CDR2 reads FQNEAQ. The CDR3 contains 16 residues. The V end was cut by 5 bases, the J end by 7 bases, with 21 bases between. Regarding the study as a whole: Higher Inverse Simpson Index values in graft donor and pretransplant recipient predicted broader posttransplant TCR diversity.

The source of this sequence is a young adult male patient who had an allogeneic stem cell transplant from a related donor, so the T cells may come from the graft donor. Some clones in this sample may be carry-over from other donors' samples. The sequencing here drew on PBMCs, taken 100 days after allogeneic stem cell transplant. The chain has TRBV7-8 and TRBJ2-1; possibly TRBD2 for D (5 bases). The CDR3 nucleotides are TGTGCCAGCAGCAGTCGGTCGGGGAGAGACTGGAATGAGCAGTTCTTC. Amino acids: CASSSRSGRDWNEQFF.